This T cell receptor beta chain derives from a study of blood T cell repertoires in COVID-19. Study-level background: The United States, Italy and Spain supplied acute and convalescent COVID-19 samples. T cells, B-cell-depleted T cells, or PBMCs provided the cDNA or gDNA that served as material.

The authors' processing: From reference gene primer amplification, estimates of nucleated cell counts were derived. TCRdb keeps only in-frame clones here, not all; method: immunoSEQ multiplex PCR. V and J calls and clone size are as listed in that table; D and trimming were resolved from the DNA. The sample consists of about 90,000 clones, roughly 90% of them appearing once. The sample consisted of peripheral blood. The sequence was obtained from a man over 45 with COVID-19, enrolled during active disease.

Here the CDR3 DNA reads TGTGCCAGCAGCCAAGTGCCACAGGGCGGTAGCAATCAGCCCCAGCATTTT. It encodes CASSQVPQGGSNQPQHF. The V gene is TRBV4-2, the J gene TRBJ1-5; weak D call: TRBD1 (6 bases). Germline loops: CDR1 LGHNA, CDR2 YNFKEQ. Trimming took off 1 base at V and 0 bases at J, with 13 bases between the two ends. This CDR3 has 17 residues.